This passage covers 7 T cell receptor beta chains from one sample sequenced in a study of human T cells and chemical hapten exposure. MiXCR, applied by TCRdb to the RACE reads, yields one record per CDR3 protein. In the table there are about 400,000 distinct CDR3 sequences, about 6% of which are singletons. Sample time point: patch test 2, 6 weeks after DPC sensitization. Treatment meaning: therapeutic diphenylcyclopropenone sensitization with weekly scalp DPC. Material: whole blood, obtained in connection with sensitization to the hapten diphenylcyclopropenone (DPC). These TCRs come from a woman in her late teens or twenties with alopecia areata. Some clones in this sample may be carry-over from other donors' samples.

This clonotype has a count of ten or more. CDR3 residues: CATSRDYRLAYGYTF. The CDR3 DNA is TGTGCCACCAGCAGAGATTACAGGCTCGCCTATGGCTACACCTTC. V is TRBV15 and J is TRBJ1-2; tentative D call: TRBD1 (5 bases). Germline V gene sequence: CDR1 LNHNV, CDR2 YYDKDF (reference sequence). This CDR3 comprises 15 residues. V dropped 0 bases and J dropped 4 bases, with 12 bases sitting between them.

This clonotype was observed a handful of times. The chain links TRBV20-1 to TRBJ1-1, with no clear D. The V gene lost 3 bases and the J gene lost 4 bases, with 12 bases spanning the gap. The CDR3 totals 13 residues. Looked up from germline, CDR1 is DFQATT and CDR2 is SNEGSKA (reference sequence). Written as DNA, the CDR3 is TGCAGTGCTAGTATCCAGGACCGCACTGAAGCTTTCTTT. Translation gives CSASIQDRTEAFF.

The chain is built from TRBV4-2 and TRBJ1-5; D not resolved. CDR1 and CDR2 from the germline V gene are LGHNA and YNFKEQ. This CDR3 region has 15 residues. The germline V and J ends were trimmed by 0 bases and 0 bases, with 6 bases remaining between them. CDR3 nucleotides: TGTGCCAGCAGCCAAGATTTGTATAGCAATCAGCCCCAGCATTTT. It encodes CASSQDLYSNQPQHF.

This clonotype came up a few times. This sequence joins TRBV7-8 and TRBJ2-3; 8 nucleotides line up with TRBD1. In germline, CDR1 is SGHVS, CDR2 FQNEAQ. This CDR3 region has 13 residues. CDR3 amino acids: CATETGVTDTQYF. The CDR3 DNA reads as TGTGCTACTGAGACAGGGGTAACAGATACGCAGTATTTT.

The genes are TRBV6-2 or TRBV6-3 and TRBJ2-1, with D possibly being TRBD1 (6 bases). Germline V gene data show CDR1 as MNHEY and CDR2 as SVGEGT. V gave up 0 bases and J gave up 9 bases, with 15 bases separating them. CDR3 size: 15 residues. CDR3 nucleotide sequence: TGTGCCAGCAGTTACTCGGAACAGGGCGGTGGTGAGCAGTTCTTC. It specifies CASSYSEQGGGEQFF.

This clonotype has a handful of counts. This chain's CDR3 is CSAEEEGDPTDTQYF. The CDR3 DNA reads TGCAGTGCTGAGGAGGAGGGGGACCCCACAGATACGCAGTATTTT. The V call is TRBV20-1, the J call TRBJ2-3; tentatively, D is TRBD1 or TRBD2 (6 bases each). The CDR3 runs to 15 residues. Between the trimmed V and J ends, which lost 5 bases and 2 bases, there was a span of 17 bases. Germline CDR1 and CDR2: DFQATT and SNEGSKA (reference sequence).

This clonotype was counted between two and nine times. The CDR3: CASSQGVGADTQYF. The CDR3 nucleotides read TGTGCCAGCAGCCAAGGCGTCGGGGCGGATACGCAGTATTTT. This rearrangement joins TRBV4-2 to TRBJ2-3; the D call may be TRBD1 or TRBD2 (5 bases each). V lost 1 base to trimming and J lost 6 bases, with 11 bases between them. The CDR3 extends over 14 amino acids. From germline, CDR1 is LGHNA and CDR2 YNFKEQ.